The 25 T cell receptor beta chains reported below all come from one sample, sequenced in a study of post-analysis software for immune sequencing data. Study-wide results and limits: Patients showed TRBV5-6, TRBV5-1 and TRBV20-1 among 4 or 5 TRBV segments more frequent than in controls.

These TCRs are of unknown antigen specificity. The TCR beta cDNA libraries contained unique molecular identifiers. TCRdb used MiXCR to reprocess the PCR reads, holding one entry per CDR3 protein. The sample consists of just over 250,000 distinct CDR3 sequences, less than 40% of them appearing once. What was sequenced was blood. The source of these receptors is a girl between 5 and 17 years old with multiple sclerosis.

This clonotype was observed many times. The chain couples TRBV20-1 to TRBJ1-2, with 9 positions matching TRBD1. The CDR3 consists of 14 residues. V was clipped by 0 bases and J by 4 bases; unmatched bases: 3. Germline V gene lookup returns CDR1 DFQATT and CDR2 SNEGSKA (reference sequence). CDR3: CSARDQDRGYGYTF. CDR3 bases: TGCAGTGCTAGAGATCAGGACAGGGGCTATGGCTACACCTTC.

In this sample, this clonotype turned up many times. CDR3 protein: CASSRGIESYEQYF. CDR3 nucleotide sequence: TGTGCCAGCAGTCGTGGCATCGAGTCCTACGAGCAGTACTTC. V is TRBV7-8 and J is TRBJ2-7; D is unclear. Germline CDR1 SGHVS, CDR2 FQNEAQ. The CDR3 contains 14 residues. V dropped 6 bases and J dropped 1 base, with 13 bases sitting between them.

This clonotype has a count of ten or more. The V call is TRBV12-3 or TRBV12-4, the J call TRBJ1-2, with D possibly TRBD1 on 5 matching bases. Deletions cut 4 bases from V and 4 bases from J, with 10 bases between. The CDR3 consists of 13 residues. In DNA form, the CDR3 reads TGTGCCAGCAGTTCAGACAGAATCTATGGCTACACCTTC. Its protein is CASSSDRIYGYTF.

Comments on this clonotype: A much larger clone lies one base from this, so it may be a read error. The chain couples TRBV29-1 to TRBJ2-5, with no clear D. This CDR3 contains 13 residues. The ends were cut back, 7 bases at V and 11 bases at J, with 23 bases in the middle. Looked up from germline, CDR1 is SQVTM and CDR2 is ANQGSEA. The CDR3 is CSALVRRNNEQYF. The DNA of the CDR3 is TGCAGCGCCCTAGTACGGAGAAACAATGAGCAGTACTTC.

The chain has TRBV12-3 or TRBV12-4 and TRBJ2-7; 7 nucleotides agree with TRBD1. V was pared by 6 bases and J by 9 bases, with 11 bases of the junction left unmatched. This CDR3 is 13 amino acids long. The CDR3: CASRAGTAFRQYF. The CDR3, as DNA: TGTGCCAGCAGAGCCGGGACAGCCTTTCGGCAGTACTTC.

The genes are TRBV20-1 and TRBJ2-1; D is unclear. From germline, CDR1 is DFQATT and CDR2 SNEGSKA (reference sequence). The CDR3 consists of 17 residues. Trimming pared 0 bases from V and 0 bases from J, leaving 15 bases between. The CDR3: CSARDRLSRSSYNEQFF. CDR3 bases: TGCAGTGCTAGAGATCGCCTCAGTCGGAGCTCCTACAATGAGCAGTTCTTC.

On this clonotype itself: The junction does not match germline at one end; this may be a read error. The chain carries TRBV18 and TRBJ2-3, with TRBD2 identical over 10 bases. This CDR3 region has 17 residues. Per the germline V gene, CDR1 is KGHSH and CDR2 is LQKENI. The CDR3: CASSPNLAGVGTDAQYF. Here the CDR3 DNA reads TGTGCCAGCTCACCGAACCTAGCGGGAGTGGGCACAGATGCGCAGTATTTT.

In its sample, this clonotype was seen many times. The chain recombines TRBV10-3 with TRBJ2-1; 15 nucleotides line up with TRBD2. CDR1 ENHRY and CDR2 SYGVKD come from the germline V gene. Germline trimming cut 2 bases from V and 9 bases from J; bases unmatched to any gene: 17. The CDR3 loop spans 20 amino acids. The CDR3 here is CAISEPGLAGGPEKVGEQFF. CDR3 DNA sequence: TGTGCCATCAGTGAGCCAGGACTAGCGGGGGGGCCTGAGAAAGTCGGTGAGCAGTTCTTC.

The V gene is TRBV14, the J gene TRBJ2-2; D is possibly TRBD2 (5 bases). The germline V gene encodes CDR1 SGHDN and CDR2 FVKESK. V lost 4 bases and J lost 6, with 12 bases in between. The CDR3 loop spans 14 amino acids. The CDR3 DNA sequence: TGTGCCAGCAGCCCCAATCTAGCCTCCGGGGAGCTGTTTTTT. Translated: CASSPNLASGELFF.

The chain employs TRBV18 and TRBJ2-2; D tentatively reads TRBD1 or TRBD2 (5 bases each). The germline gives CDR1 KGHSH, CDR2 LQKENI. The V end was cut by 2 bases, the J end by 0 bases, with 7 bases between. This CDR3 has 15 amino acids. The CDR3 reads CASSPTGPNTGELFF. CDR3 DNA: TGTGCCAGCTCACCAACGGGACCGAACACCGGGGAGCTGTTTTTT.

The chain uses TRBV14 and TRBJ1-5; maybe TRBD1 (6 bases). This CDR3 spans 17 amino acids. The V end lost 0 bases, the J end lost 4 bases, and 16 bases lay between the germline ends. Germline CDR1 reads SGHDN; CDR2 reads FVKESK. CDR3 protein: CASSQDIPGQINQPQHF. The CDR3 coding sequence is TGTGCCAGCAGCCAAGATATCCCGGGACAAATAAATCAGCCCCAGCATTTT. Together with reference TRBV14 and TRBJ1-5, the CDR3 gives the full variable domain: EAGVTQFPSHSVIEKGQTVTLRCDPISGHDNLYWYRRVMGKEIKFLLHFVKESKQDESGMPNNRFLAERTGGTYSTLKVQPAELEDSGVYFCASSQDIPGQINQPQHFGDGTRLSIL.

Comment on this clonotype: This may be a read error, as it is one base from a much larger clone. The chain combines TRBV29-1 with TRBJ1-6, with 9 nucleotides matching TRBD1. The CDR3 is made up of 13 amino acids. Per the germline V gene, CDR1 is SQVTM and CDR2 is ANQGSEA. CDR3 nucleotide sequence: TGCAACGCAAAGGGACAGGGCGATTCACCCCTCCACTTT. This sequence encodes CNAKGQGDSPLHF.

This clonotype has at least ten counts. V and J are TRBV7-2 and TRBJ1-2; D unclear. Germline CDR1 is SGHTA and CDR2 is FQGNSA. The CDR3 covers 11 residues. V lost 5 bases to trimming and J lost 8 bases, with 9 bases between them. DNA for the CDR3: TGTGCCAGCAGCCGCCCGTCGGGCTACACCTTC. Translated: CASSRPSGYTF.

This clonotype was found many times. J is TRBJ2-3 and V is TRBV7-3; 7 bases are shared with TRBD2. Germline assignment: CDR1 SGHTA and CDR2 FQGTGA. CDR3 length: 16 residues. The ends lost 5 bases at V and 3 bases at J; junction bases unmatched: 11. The CDR3: CASSPDGGLGTDTQYF. CDR3 in DNA: TGTGCCAGCAGCCCTGATGGCGGACTAGGGACAGATACGCAGTATTTT.

This clonotype was detected once. One end of the junction does not line up with germline, which may come from a read error. The chain combines TRBV20-1 with TRBJ2-1, with 10 bases fitting TRBD2. The CDR3 covers 15 residues. Germline lookup yields CDR1 DFQATT and CDR2 SNEGSKA (reference sequence). CDR3 amino acids: CSTRSGLAGENEQFF. The CDR3 DNA is TGCAGTACTAGATCAGGTCTAGCGGGAGAGAATGAGCAGTTCTTC.

CDR3 bases: TGTGCCAGCAGACCGCCGGGACAGAGCATCTACGAGCAGTACTTC. Its translation: CASRPPGQSIYEQYF. The chain recombines TRBV5-6 with TRBJ2-7, with 7 bases matching TRBD1. This CDR3 is built from 15 residues. The V and J ends lost 5 bases and 3 bases, in that order; junction bases with no gene match: 11. Germline CDR1 and CDR2: SGHDT and YYEEEE.

Ten or more counts support this clonotype. The V and J genes are TRBV29-1 and TRBJ1-2; TRBD1 matches 7 bases. The germline V gene has CDR1 SQVTM and CDR2 ANQGSEA. This CDR3 is built from 13 residues. The V segment lost 8 bases and the J segment 0 bases; nucleotides outside the gene matches: 6. The CDR3 nucleotides are TGCAGCACCTGGACAGGATCTAACTATGGCTACACCTTC. Translated: CSTWTGSNYGYTF.

This clonotype was counted at least ten times. The V gene is TRBV13, the J gene TRBJ2-5; D not resolved. V was cut by 5 bases and J by 5 bases, with 15 bases left in between. Germline V lookup: CDR1 PRHDT, CDR2 FYEKMQ (reference sequence). The CDR3 spans 14 residues. This CDR3 reads CASSLTAARETQYF. The CDR3 DNA reads as TGTGCCAGCAGCCTAACGGCAGCCCGGGAGACCCAGTACTTC. Full variable domain (outside the CDR3, taken from reference TRBV13 and TRBJ2-5): AAGVIQSPRHLIKEKRETATLKCYPIPRHDTVYWYQQGPGQDPQFLISFYEKMQSDKGSIPDRFSAQQFSDYHSELNMSSLELGDSALYFCASSLTAARETQYFGPGTRLLVL.

A word on this clonotype: At one end, the junction sequence differs from germline, possibly due to a read error. This chain uses TRBV29-1 with TRBJ1-2; D unresolved. The CDR3 runs 12 residues. Looked up from germline, CDR1 is SQVTM and CDR2 is ANQGSEA. The CDR3 sequence: CSVEDLDYGYTF. The CDR3 DNA reads TGCAGCGTCGAAGACCTAGACTATGGCTACACCTTC.

The rearrangement uses TRBV20-1 and TRBJ1-6; TRBD1 agrees at 9 bases. CDR1 and CDR2 from the germline V gene are DFQATT and SNEGSKA (reference sequence). The trim removed 6 bases at V and 7 bases at J, leaving 10 bases unmatched. The CDR3 is 15 residues long. The CDR3 DNA reads TGCAGTGCGCCCGGGACAGGGTCACGAAATTCACCCCTCCACTTT. Translating gives CSAPGTGSRNSPLHF.

This clonotype was found a few times. The chain links TRBV20-1 to TRBJ2-5; D possibly matches TRBD1 or TRBD2 (5 bases each). The assigned J gene may be wrong: the sequence end matches TRBJ2-7 better. Germline values: CDR1 DFQATT, CDR2 SNEGSKA (reference sequence). The CDR3 length is 15 residues. CDR3 sequence: CSARDGVAGNYEQYF. In nucleotides, the CDR3 is TGCAGTGCTAGAGACGGGGTGGCAGGGAACTACGAGCAGTACTTC.

This clonotype was found a few times. V usage is TRBV7-8 and J usage is TRBJ2-3, with D hard to call. The CDR3 has 17 residues. The germline CDR1 and CDR2 sequences are SGHVS and FQNEAQ. The V end was cut by 5 bases, the J end by 0 bases, with 18 bases between. The CDR3 sequence: CASSHPGPSPSTDTQYF. The CDR3 nucleotides are TGTGCCAGCAGCCACCCCGGTCCTAGTCCTAGCACAGATACGCAGTATTTT.

The V call is TRBV7-6, the J call TRBJ2-3; perhaps TRBD2 as D (6 bases). Trimming removed 5 bases from V and 6 bases from J, with 18 bases in between. This CDR3 has 15 residues. CDR1 is SGHVS, CDR2 FNYEAQ, per germline. The CDR3 nucleotides read TGTGCCAGCAGCAGAGGCCAGCGGGTTCAGGATACGCAGTATTTT. Protein product: CASSRGQRVQDTQYF.

This clonotype is a singleton in its sample. A single base separates this from a much larger clone, so it may be a read error. The chain employs TRBV6-2 or TRBV6-3 and TRBJ2-1; D gene uncertain. The last part of the DNA fits TRBJ2-7 better; the J call may be wrong. The CDR3 loop spans 13 amino acids. Germline CDR1 is MNHEY and CDR2 is SVGEGT. This CDR3 reads CASSYPAYNEQYF. CDR3 DNA sequence: TGTGCCAGCAGTTACCCCGCGTACAATGAGCAGTACTTC.

This clonotype was found many times. This chain joins TRBV24-1 and TRBJ2-1, with 14 bases aligning to TRBD2. With 5 bases clipped from V and 2 bases from J, the junction kept 10 bases outside the gene matches. CDR1 and CDR2 from the germline V gene are KGHDR and SFDVKD. The CDR3 contains 19 residues. CDR3 nucleotides: TGTGCCACCAGTGGGACCGGGACTAGCGGGAGTCTCCCCTACAATGAGCAGTTCTTC. Its protein product is CATSGTGTSGSLPYNEQFF.